This entry lists 30 T cell receptor beta chains sequenced from one sample in a study of OX40 agonist ivuxolimab in advanced cancers. The data were produced by immunoSEQ multiplex PCR, yet TCRdb's version contains in-frame clones alone and is incomplete. The sample consists of 60,000 to 95,000 clones, approximately 83% of them appearing once. The sequencing used CD4+ or CD8+ T cells sorted from blood, collected in a trial of the OX40 agonist ivuxolimab. The receptors here all came from an adult with an advanced solid tumor such as melanoma, head and neck, liver or kidney cancer.

Details on this clone: The sample contains more than one DNA sequence encoding this CDR3. The CDR3 here is CASSYSSGITNYGYTF. CDR3 bases: TGTGCCAGCAGTTACTCGTCCGGAATTACTAACTATGGCTACACCTTC. The rearrangement joins TRBV6-5 to TRBJ1-2; no firm D call. Germline V CDR1 and CDR2: MNHEY, SVGAGI. The CDR3 contains 16 residues. Trimming removed 0 bases at V and 0 bases at J, with 11 bases between.

The rearrangement uses TRBV7-2 and TRBJ2-7, with 10 bases aligning to TRBD1. Germline CDR1 reads SGHTA; CDR2 reads FQGNSA. J was trimmed by 4 bases and V by 5 bases; bases with no gene match: 5. The CDR3 spans 14 residues. The CDR3 reads CASSRDRGRYEQYF. Here the CDR3 DNA reads TGTGCCAGCAGCAGGGACAGGGGACGGTACGAGCAGTACTTC.

This chain connects TRBV11-2 to TRBJ2-7, with D tentatively TRBD2 (6 bases). Between the trimmed V and J ends, which lost 2 bases and 2 bases, there was a span of 13 bases. Germline V gives CDR1 SGHAT, CDR2 FQNNGV. CDR3 size: 15 residues. The DNA for the CDR3 is TGTGCCAGCAGCTTATATAGTGGAGGGGCCTACGAGCAGTACTTC. Encoded protein: CASSLYSGGAYEQYF.

The chain has TRBV27 and TRBJ2-7, with 7 bases lining up with TRBD1. With V trimmed by 4 bases and J by 3 bases, 6 bases remained unmatched. CDR3 length: 14 residues. Germline V CDR1 and CDR2: MNHEY, SMNVEV (reference sequence). CDR3 residues: CASSSRQGSYEQYF. In nucleotides, the CDR3 is TGTGCCAGCAGTTCCCGACAGGGCAGCTACGAGCAGTACTTC.

V is TRBV15 and J is TRBJ2-5; D gene ambiguous. Trimming shortened V by 0 bases and J by 0 bases, and 8 bases separated the two germline ends. CDR3 size: 15 residues. The germline gives CDR1 LNHNV, CDR2 YYDKDF (reference sequence). The CDR3 region has the DNA TGTGCCACCAGCAGAGATCCCCAGAACCAAGAGACCCAGTACTTC. Its protein is CATSRDPQNQETQYF.

The genes are TRBV10-3 and TRBJ2-3; no clear D gene. CDR3 size: 14 residues. The V and J ends lost 6 bases and 0 bases respectively, with 10 bases between them. The germline gives CDR1 ENHRY, CDR2 SYGVKD. The CDR3 sequence: CAISSLRSTDTQYF. In DNA, the CDR3 is TGTGCCATCAGCTCTCTGAGAAGCACAGATACGCAGTATTTT.

The J gene is TRBJ2-1, the V gene TRBV4-3; TRBD2 matches 10 bases. Trimming at V came to 4 bases and at J to 3 bases, leaving 24 bases not matched to a gene. Looked up from germline, CDR1 is LGHNA and CDR2 is YSLEER. This CDR3 region has 22 residues. The DNA of the CDR3 is TGCGCCAGCAGCCGTTCCCACCCCTCGGCTAGCGGGGGCCCGTCGGGCTACAATGAGCAGTTCTTC. This gives the protein CASSRSHPSASGGPSGYNEQFF.

The chain is built from TRBV5-1 and TRBJ2-3; possibly TRBD2 for D (7 bases). This CDR3 has 14 residues. The ends were cut back, 4 bases at V and 4 bases at J, with 13 bases in the middle. Germline assignment: CDR1 SGHRS and CDR2 YFSETQ. The CDR3 DNA follows: TGCGCCAGCAGCGAGGGGGGACTATCAGATACGCAGTATTTT. Its translation: CASSEGGLSDTQYF.

The V gene is TRBV5-1, the J gene TRBJ1-1, with a weak D call TRBD1 (6 bases). This CDR3 is built from 15 residues. Germline CDR1 is SGHRS and CDR2 is YFSETQ. Trimming removed 0 bases from V and 5 bases from J, with 14 bases in between. The CDR3 spells CASSLGQGMGTEAFF. CDR3 nucleotides: TGCGCCAGCAGCTTGGGTCAGGGGATGGGAACTGAAGCTTTCTTT.

This clone was seen once. The chain combines TRBV11-2 with TRBJ2-5; TRBD1 aligns across 8 bases. CDR1 SGHAT and CDR2 FQNNGV come from the germline V gene. The junction had 8 bases not matched to a gene; V was cut back by 3 bases and J by 5 bases. This CDR3 contains 15 residues. For the CDR3, the DNA is TGTGCCAGCAGCTTCGGGACAGGCCCTCTGGAGACCCAGTACTTC. Translated, it gives CASSFGTGPLETQYF.

This CDR3 reads CASSTQGPNQPQHF. CDR3 sequence (DNA): TGTGCCAGCAGTACACAGGGACCCAATCAGCCCCAGCATTTT. The chain joins TRBV6-5 to TRBJ1-5, with a possible D match to TRBD1 (6 bases). CDR1 is MNHEY and CDR2 is SVGAGI in the germline V gene. This CDR3 has 14 amino acids. V lost 5 bases and J lost 3, with 11 bases in between.

The chain is built from TRBV18 and TRBJ2-7; TRBD1 might be the D (5 bases). Trimming stripped 3 bases from V and 7 bases from J, with 10 bases between. The CDR3 sequence is 12 residues long. CDR1 KGHSH and CDR2 LQKENI come from the germline V gene. The CDR3 here is CASSPRVGEQYF. Written as DNA, the CDR3 is TGTGCCAGCTCACCCAGGGTTGGGGAGCAGTACTTC.

The gene calls are TRBV5-4 and TRBJ2-3; 10 nucleotides line up with TRBD1. The CDR3 is 15 amino acids. Trimming cost V 2 bases and J 6 bases; bases outside gene matches: 6. Germline V gene lookup returns CDR1 SGHNT and CDR2 YYREEE (reference sequence). CDR3 sequence: CASSFRDRGADTQYF. The CDR3 nucleotides read TGTGCCAGCAGCTTCCGGGACAGGGGAGCCGATACGCAGTATTTT.

This chain joins TRBV29-1 and TRBJ2-5, with D possibly matching TRBD1 (6 bases). The germline V gene has CDR1 SQVTM and CDR2 ANQGSEA. The V gene lost 5 bases and the J gene lost 0 bases, with 13 bases spanning the gap. The CDR3 covers 14 residues. The CDR3 here is CSVRRRTDQETQYF. The CDR3 bases are TGCAGCGTTCGCCGCCGGACAGACCAAGAGACCCAGTACTTC.

This chain links TRBV15 with TRBJ2-3; no firm D call. Trimming removed 4 bases from V and 5 bases from J, with 7 bases in between. Germline CDR1 is LNHNV and CDR2 is YYDKDF (reference sequence). This CDR3 comprises 12 residues. CDR3 residues: CATSTRGDTQYF. The CDR3 DNA sequence: TGTGCCACCAGCACCCGTGGAGATACGCAGTATTTT.

The chain uses TRBV6-1 and TRBJ1-1; D gene ambiguous. The CDR3 has 14 amino acids. Trimming stripped 7 bases from V and 7 bases from J, with 19 bases between. From germline, CDR1 is MNHNS and CDR2 SASEGT. The CDR3 nucleotides are TGTGCCAGCACCAAAAGAGTCGGAGGAGATGAAGCTTTCTTT. Translation gives CASTKRVGGDEAFF.

The rearrangement joins TRBV4-1 to TRBJ2-1; a weak D match, TRBD2 (6 bases). Per germline, CDR1 MGHRA and CDR2 YSYEKL. The CDR3 consists of 16 residues. V was shortened by 1 base and J by 5 bases, with 15 bases between the two germline ends. The CDR3 sequence is CASSQVPGLQDNEQFF. In DNA, the CDR3 is TGCGCCAGCAGCCAAGTTCCGGGACTTCAAGACAATGAGCAGTTCTTC.

Written as DNA, the CDR3 is TGTGCCAGCTCACCCTGGACAGGTCAAGAGACCCAGTACTTC. Protein: CASSPWTGQETQYF. The chain has TRBV18 and TRBJ2-5; 7 bases are shared with TRBD1. There are 14 residues in the CDR3. The J segment lost 2 bases and the V segment lost 3 bases, leaving 3 bases of the junction unmatched. In germline, CDR1 is KGHSH, CDR2 LQKENI.

The rearrangement uses TRBV10-3 and TRBJ2-3; 7 nucleotides match TRBD1. The CDR3 is made up of 17 amino acids. The germline CDR1 and CDR2 sequences are ENHRY and SYGVKD. V shed 7 bases, J shed 8 bases, and the junction held 21 bases outside the gene matches. The CDR3 loop reads CAINIQTGTEHWGTQYF. Written as DNA, the CDR3 is TGTGCCATCAACATTCAAACCGGGACAGAACACTGGGGTACGCAGTATTTT.

V is TRBV5-1 and J is TRBJ2-1, with 10 bases fitting TRBD2. Trimming took 5 bases from V and 6 from J; bases not matched to a gene: 14. Germline V CDR1 and CDR2: SGHRS, YFSETQ. This CDR3 has 17 amino acids. The CDR3 DNA sequence: TGCGCCAGCAGGGGAGCGGGGGGGCCGCGTATACGCAATGAGCAGTTCTTC. It encodes CASRGAGGPRIRNEQFF.

This clone occurred once. V usage is TRBV2 and J usage is TRBJ1-4, with 7 bases fitting TRBD1. This CDR3 region has 14 residues. Germline CDR1 SNHLY, CDR2 FYNNEI. V gave up 6 bases and J gave up 7 bases; unmatched junction bases: 8. DNA for the CDR3: TGTGCCAGCAGGGGACAGACAGTAATTGAAAAACTGTTTTTT. This translates into CASRGQTVIEKLFF.

V is TRBV1 and J is TRBJ1-2; TRBD1 was called by the table and not checked on the DNA. TRBV1 corresponds to a pseudogene. The CDR3 totals 15 residues. The CDR3 here is CTSSQGGRVRYGYTF. The CDR3, as DNA: TGCACCAGCAGCCAAGGAGGCAGGGTGAGGTATGGCTACACCTTC.

The chain employs TRBV6-1 and TRBJ1-1; TRBD1 might be the D (5 bases). Germline-derived CDR1 and CDR2 are MNHNS and SASEGT. This CDR3 is 12 amino acids long. Trimming removed 1 base at V and 5 bases at J, with 5 bases between. CDR3 region: CASSEDRTEAFF. CDR3 sequence (DNA): TGTGCCAGCAGTGAAGACAGGACTGAAGCTTTCTTT.

This chain joins TRBV12-5 and TRBJ2-1; no reliable D call. The CDR3 runs to 12 residues. CDR1 and CDR2 (germline): LGHNT, FRNRAP. The germline V and J ends were trimmed by 2 bases and 9 bases, with 8 bases remaining between them. As DNA, the CDR3 is TGTGCTAGTGGTTTGCCCCGAGCTGAGCAGTTCTTC. Protein: CASGLPRAEQFF.

The V and J genes are TRBV7-9 and TRBJ1-2; D is unresolved. The CDR3 spans 14 residues. Germline V CDR1 and CDR2: SEHNR, FQNEAQ (reference sequence). V was clipped by 2 bases and J by 0 bases, with 7 bases between them. This chain's CDR3 is CASSLNGANYGYTF. As DNA, the CDR3 is TGTGCCAGCAGCTTAAACGGGGCTAACTATGGCTACACCTTC.

The chain carries TRBV19 and TRBJ2-1; no clear D gene. Germline-derived CDR1 and CDR2 are LNHDA and SQIVND (reference sequence). V was clipped by 2 bases and J by 2 bases, with 4 bases between them. The CDR3 length is 13 residues. CDR3 DNA sequence: TGTGCCAGTAGTATAATGACCTACAATGAGCAGTTCTTC. Protein product: CASSIMTYNEQFF.

In this sample, this clone turned up a few times. DNA for the CDR3: TGTGCCAGAAGCGGTTTGACAGGTCGAGGATCCTACGAGCAGTACTTC. Translating gives CARSGLTGRGSYEQYF. This chain connects TRBV5-3 to TRBJ2-7, with TRBD1 as a possible D gene (6 bases). TRBV5-3 falls under the ORF class, with uncertain function. This CDR3 contains 16 residues. The V end was cut by 4 bases, the J end by 1 base, with 18 bases between.

The gene calls are TRBV7-6 and TRBJ2-5; D might be TRBD2 (6 bases). The germline CDR1 and CDR2 sequences are SGHVS and FNYEAQ. V lost 4 bases to trimming and J lost 3 bases, with 9 bases between them. The CDR3 covers 13 residues. In DNA, the CDR3 is TGTGCCAGCAGCTCGTGGGGGGAAGAGACCCAGTACTTC. Its protein product is CASSSWGEETQYF. Full variable domain (outside the CDR3, taken from reference TRBV7-6 and TRBJ2-5): GAGVSQSPRYKVTKRGQDVALRCDPISGHVSLYWYRQALGQGPEFLTYFNYEAQQDKSGLPNDRFSAERPEGSISTLTIQRTEQRDSAMYRCASSSWGEETQYFGPGTRLLVL.

The V gene is TRBV4-3, the J gene TRBJ2-3; D gene uncertain. Trimming stripped 0 bases from V and 0 bases from J, with 10 bases between. This CDR3 spans 16 amino acids. CDR1 LGHNA and CDR2 YSLEER come from the germline V gene. The CDR3 coding sequence is TGCGCCAGCAGCCAAGAGTTTAGGATGAGCACAGATACGCAGTATTTT. Its protein product is CASSQEFRMSTDTQYF.

The chain links TRBV11-1 to TRBJ2-3; 9 nucleotides align to TRBD1. CDR1 is SGHAT, CDR2 FQDESV, per germline (reference sequence). The ends lost 2 bases at V and 8 bases at J; junction bases unmatched: 8. The CDR3 runs 15 residues. CDR3 residues: CASSLQDRGSGTQYF. The CDR3 coding sequence is TGTGCCAGCAGCTTACAGGACAGGGGTTCGGGTACGCAGTATTTT.